This TCR beta chain was identified during a study of shared clonotypes between healthy human individuals. Overall study: Researchers drew samples from a couple of women and three men aged 18 to 49. The study's findings and limits: Sequencing depth was expected to affect clonotype sharing among donors.

The assay was carried out at the deep level. This table comes from immunoSEQ multiplex PCR, and its TCRdb copy is limited to in-frame clones, with some not included. The table lists more than 400,000 clones, roughly 95% of them singletons. CDR3 length: 18 residues. V dropped 3 bases and J dropped 0; count of bases not matched to a gene: 11. CDR1 is SGDLS, CDR2 YYNGEE, per germline. Only Caucasian adults living in Nashville, Tennessee made up the donor group. Points on this clone: Its matching antigen is unknown.

What was sequenced was naive CD4+ T cells sorted from blood. Specified subset: CD45RA+ positively selected. V and J are TRBV9 and TRBJ2-2; 7 bases match TRBD1. This clonotype was obtained from a young woman in good health. CDR3 loop: CASSASDRAAANTGELFF. The CDR3 DNA is TGTGCCAGCAGCGCCTCCGACAGGGCGGCCGCGAACACCGGGGAGCTGTTTTTT.